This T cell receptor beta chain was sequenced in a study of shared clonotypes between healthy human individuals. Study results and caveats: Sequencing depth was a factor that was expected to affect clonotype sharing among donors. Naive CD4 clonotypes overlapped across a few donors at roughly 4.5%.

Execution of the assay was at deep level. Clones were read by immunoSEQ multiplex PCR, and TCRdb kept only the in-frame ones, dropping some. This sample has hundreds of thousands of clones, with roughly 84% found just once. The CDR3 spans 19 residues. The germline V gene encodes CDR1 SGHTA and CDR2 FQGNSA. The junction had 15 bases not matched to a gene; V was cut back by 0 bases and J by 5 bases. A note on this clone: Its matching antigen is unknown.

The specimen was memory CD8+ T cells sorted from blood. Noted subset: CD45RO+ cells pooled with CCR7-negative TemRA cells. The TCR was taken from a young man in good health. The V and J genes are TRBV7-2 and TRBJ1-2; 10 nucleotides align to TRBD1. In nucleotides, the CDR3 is TGTGCCAGCAGCTTAGCTGGGGGGGACAGGGGCGTGATTTGGTATGGCTACACCTTC. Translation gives CASSLAGGDRGVIWYGYTF.